This T cell receptor (beta chain) was sequenced for a study of blood T cell repertoires in COVID-19. Study overall: Samples representing acute and convalescent COVID-19 were sourced from the United States, Italy and Spain. T cells, B-cell-depleted T cells, or PBMCs provided the cDNA or gDNA that served as material.

Per the study methods: Amplification of reference gene primers provided the estimated nucleated cell counts. Produced via immunoSEQ multiplex PCR; TCRdb's table is partial and in-frame only. That table is the source of V, J and clone size, and D and trimming were worked out from the DNA. The sample holds tens of thousands of clones; 81% are singletons and the top ten take around 4.7%. Seattle researchers signed up patients amid active infection and tracked them longitudinally. The receptor comes from an elderly man with COVID-19, enrolled during active disease. What was sequenced was peripheral blood.

As DNA, the CDR3 is TGTGCCAGCAGCTTAGCTGCAGGGGGTTCCTACGAGCAGTACTTC. It translates to CASSLAAGGSYEQYF. The chain joins TRBV11-2 to TRBJ2-7; 7 nucleotides agree with TRBD1. In germline, CDR1 is SGHAT, CDR2 FQNNGV. The CDR3 consists of 15 residues. Trimming at V came to 1 base and at J to 1 base, leaving 4 bases not matched to a gene.